The rows below give T cell receptor beta chains drawn from one sample of a study of cytomegalovirus exposure and HLA in healthy donors. The data were produced by immunoSEQ multiplex PCR, yet TCRdb's version contains in-frame clones alone and is incomplete. The table lists roughly 52,000 clones, more than 75% of them singletons, with approximately 1.4% in the top ten. The sequencing sample was made of PBMCs. The receptors derive from a female donor in good health and CMV-seronegative. The CDR3 runs from the conserved cysteine through the conserved F or W. Each record gives: J gene, V gene, D gene, clone size, CDR3 protein, CDR3 DNA. D genes are given only for firm matches. Size tells how often a clone was seen (once, few, many) or the class of an expanded clone, and some rows leave it out.

>TRBJ1-2|TRBV5-6|-|-
CASTTGTGNYGYTF
TGTGCCAGCACCACTGGAACAGGGAACTATGGCTACACCTTC
>TRBJ2-5|TRBV30|-|-
CAWSMGAGETQYF
TGTGCCTGGAGCATGGGAGCCGGGGAGACCCAGTACTTC
>TRBJ1-3|TRBV7-3|-|-
CASSRTAGAGNTIYF
TGTGCCAGCAGTCGGACTGCGGGGGCTGGAAACACCATATATTTT
>TRBJ1-2|TRBV5-1|TRBD1|-
CASSTQDRGGYTF
TGCGCCAGCAGCACCCAGGACAGGGGTGGCTACACCTTC
>TRBJ2-2|TRBV7-9|TRBD1|-
CASSQKTGTGVTGELFF
TGTGCCAGCAGCCAAAAAACCGGGACAGGGGTCACCGGGGAGCTGTTTTTT
>TRBJ2-4|TRBV10-1|TRBD2|-
CASGLAGVTQNIQYF
TGCGCCAGCGGCTTAGCGGGCGTAACCCAAAACATTCAGTACTTC
>TRBJ1-1|TRBV9|TRBD1|-
CASSGDRGTEAFF
TGTGCCAGCAGCGGGGACAGGGGCACTGAAGCTTTCTTT
>TRBJ2-5|TRBV4-3|-|few
CASRAGRETQYF
TGCGCCAGCAGGGCAGGCAGGGAGACCCAGTACTTC
>TRBJ1-4|TRBV15|TRBD1|-
CATSSWTGRVEKLFF
TGTGCCACCAGCTCCTGGACAGGGCGCGTTGAAAAACTGTTTTTT
>TRBJ1-1|TRBV7-2|TRBD1|-
CASSLGRTGTGYGAFF
TGTGCCAGCAGCTTAGGCAGGACAGGGACCGGATATGGAGCTTTCTTT
>TRBJ1-1|TRBV15|-|-
CATSRGSSQGNAEAFF
TGTGCCACCAGCAGAGGCTCAAGCCAGGGAAACGCTGAAGCTTTCTTT
>TRBJ1-3|TRBV10-3|TRBD1|-
CAIRGTENGNTIYF
TGTGCCATCAGGGGGACAGAAAATGGAAACACCATATATTTT
>TRBJ2-2|TRBV7-3|-|-
CASSLTSYPGELFF
TGTGCCAGCAGCTTAACCAGTTACCCCGGGGAGCTGTTTTTT
>TRBJ1-3|TRBV4-1|-|-
CASSQVSGPSGNTIYF
TGCGCCAGCAGCCAAGTCTCCGGTCCCTCTGGAAACACCATATATTTT
>TRBJ2-5|TRBV5-1|TRBD1|-
CASILRTGGWETQYF
TGCGCCAGCATCTTAAGGACAGGGGGTTGGGAGACCCAGTACTTC
>TRBJ1-1|TRBV19|-|-
CASSPRGNMNTEAFF
TGTGCCAGTAGCCCCAGGGGCAACATGAACACTGAAGCTTTCTTT
>TRBJ1-4|TRBV18|-|-
CASSLSQAHRGANEKLFF
TGTGCCAGCTCACTCTCGCAGGCTCACCGGGGGGCTAATGAAAAACTGTTTTTT
>TRBJ1-1|TRBV7-9|-|-
CASSPRFRSGPKNTEAFF
TGTGCCAGCAGCCCTAGATTTAGAAGCGGGCCAAAGAACACTGAAGCTTTCTTT
>TRBJ2-5|TRBV30|TRBD1|-
CAWSVQGTGVETQYF
TGTGCCTGGAGTGTACAGGGGACAGGGGTAGAGACCCAGTACTTC
>TRBJ2-2|TRBV5-1|TRBD1|few
CATHTGTGNTGELFF
TGCGCCACCCATACCGGGACAGGGAACACCGGGGAGCTGTTTTTT
>TRBJ1-2|TRBV6-5|-|-
CASSYSRGRSNYGYTF
TGTGCCAGCAGTTACTCGCGCGGCAGATCTAACTATGGCTACACCTTC
>TRBJ2-1|TRBV5-4|TRBD2|-
CASSFGLAGGNNEQFF
TGTGCCAGCAGCTTCGGACTAGCGGGGGGTAACAATGAGCAGTTCTTC
>TRBJ2-3|TRBV5-1|TRBD2|-
CASSGGGAIDTQYF
TGCGCCAGCAGCGGCGGGGGGGCGATAGATACGCAGTATTTT
>TRBJ2-7|TRBV18|-|few
CASSHGHRPLSYEQYF
TGTGCCAGCTCACACGGTCACAGGCCACTTTCCTACGAGCAGTACTTC
>TRBJ2-7|TRBV7-9|-|-
CASSSLMVTYYEQYF
TGTGCCAGCAGCTCGCTAATGGTAACTTACTACGAGCAGTACTTC
>TRBJ2-6|TRBV12-2|-|-
CASRLTLPGQGAGANVLTF
TGTGCAAGTCGCTTAACCCTACCGGGACAGGGAGCTGGGGCCAACGTCCTGACTTTC
>TRBJ2-7|TRBV27|-|-
CASSFTRTGSYEQYF
TGTGCCAGCAGTTTCACTAGGACCGGCTCCTACGAGCAGTACTTC
>TRBJ1-6|TRBV5-6|-|-
CASSSRPLGERYLNSPLHF
TGTGCCAGCAGCTCTCGCCCTCTAGGAGAGCGATACCTTAATTCACCCCTCCACTTT
>TRBJ2-1|TRBV2|TRBD1|-
CASSGTGGVNEQFF
TGTGCCAGCAGTGGAACAGGGGGTGTCAATGAGCAGTTCTTC
>TRBJ1-6|TRBV9|-|few
CASSLLQGWSPLHF
TGTGCCAGCAGCCTCCTACAGGGTTGGTCACCCCTCCACTTT
>TRBJ1-3|TRBV15|-|-
CATRPGTLNTIYF
TGTGCCACGAGACCCGGGACATTAAACACCATATATTTT
>TRBJ1-4|TRBV5-5|-|-
CASSLRPVGEKLFF
TGTGCCAGCAGCTTGCGACCGGTGGGCGAAAAACTGTTTTTT
>TRBJ2-3|TRBV9|-|once
CASSALPGAGVPDTQYF
TGTGCCAGCAGCGCCCTCCCCGGGGCAGGGGTCCCAGATACGCAGTATTTT
>TRBJ2-5|TRBV5-1|-|-
CASRETVQETQYF
TGCGCCAGCAGAGAGACAGTCCAAGAGACCCAGTACTTC
>TRBJ1-2|TRBV6-1|-|-
CASSEVWAYGYTF
TGTGCCAGCAGTGAAGTATGGGCTTATGGCTACACCTTC
>TRBJ1-3|TRBV19|-|-
CASSMGYLRPGLSGNTIYF
TGTGCCAGTAGTATGGGCTATCTGCGTCCCGGTCTCTCTGGAAACACCATATATTTT
>TRBJ2-7|TRBV6-1|TRBD1|few
CASSDGTVRYEQYF
TGTGCCAGCAGTGATGGGACAGTGAGGTACGAGCAGTACTTC
>TRBJ1-3|TRBV7-9|-|-
CASSLSGGHYSGNTIYF
TGTGCCAGCAGCCTTAGTGGGGGACACTACTCTGGAAACACCATATATTTT
>TRBJ1-2|TRBV9|-|-
CASSAELANYGYTF
TGTGCCAGCAGCGCCGAGCTGGCTAACTATGGCTACACCTTC
>TRBJ2-2|TRBV23-1|TRBD1|-
CASRDWTGGIVDTGELFF
TGCGCCAGCAGGGACTGGACAGGGGGAATAGTGGACACCGGGGAGCTGTTTTTT
>TRBJ2-3|TRBV7-2|-|-
CASSLGGFSSTDTQYF
TGTGCCAGCAGCTTAGGAGGGTTCTCGAGCACAGATACGCAGTATTTT
>TRBJ2-2|TRBV6-1|TRBD1|-
CASSEGQGRIGELFF
TGTGCCAGCAGTGAGGGACAGGGCCGCATCGGGGAGCTGTTTTTT
>TRBJ2-1|TRBV27|TRBD1|-
CASLRQGVNNEQFF
TGTGCCAGCCTGAGACAGGGTGTGAACAATGAGCAGTTCTTC
>TRBJ1-3|TRBV5-1|-|-
CASSFGSRDTIYF
TGCGCCAGCAGCTTTGGTTCCCGGGACACCATATATTTT
>TRBJ2-7|TRBV5-4|-|-
CASSPREQPYPREQYF
TGTGCCAGCAGCCCGAGGGAACAGCCATACCCCCGCGAGCAGTACTTC
>TRBJ2-2|TRBV5-4|TRBD2|few
CASSWGGTSTGELFF
TGTGCCAGCAGCTGGGGAGGGACTTCTACCGGGGAGCTGTTTTTT
>TRBJ2-1|TRBV29-1|TRBD2|-
CSASSGGLCEQFF
TGCAGCGCGTCAAGCGGGGGCCTCTGTGAGCAGTTCTTC
>TRBJ1-2|TRBV30|-|-
CAWSVAAPYGYTF
TGTGCCTGGAGTGTCGCGGCTCCCTATGGCTACACCTTC
>TRBJ1-5|TRBV5-4|TRBD1|-
CASSLQGVDNQPQHF
TGTGCCAGCAGCTTACAGGGGGTCGACAATCAGCCCCAGCATTTT
>TRBJ1-5|TRBV2|-|few
CASSVKGAQPQHF
TGTGCCAGCAGTGTAAAGGGAGCTCAGCCCCAGCATTTT
>TRBJ2-7|TRBV18|-|-
CASSSSYEQYF
TGTGCCAGCTCATCTTCCTACGAGCAGTACTTC
>TRBJ2-7|TRBV5-1|-|-
CASSLGRGISYEQYF
TGCGCCAGCAGCTTGGGGCGGGGAATCTCCTACGAGCAGTACTTC
>TRBJ2-7|TRBV5-5|-|-
CASSPYYEQYF
TGTGCCAGCAGCCCCTACTACGAGCAGTACTTC
>TRBJ2-5|TRBV21-1|-|-
CASSEGLFQETQYF
TGTGCCAGCAGCGAAGGACTATTCCAAGAGACCCAGTACTTC
>TRBJ1-3|TRBV7-2|TRBD1|-
CASSLRGHSGNTIYF
TGTGCCAGCAGCTTAAGGGGGCACTCTGGAAACACCATATATTTT